This T cell receptor (beta chain) was identified in a study of blood T cells in healthy people across ages. Study-wide results and caveats: PBMCs were not sorted, which prevented a conclusive comparison of naive versus antigen-experienced cells. TCR beta diversity, measured per million T cells, fell in a roughly linear way with age.

The CDR3 covers 15 residues. V shed 4 bases and J shed 0 bases, with 9 bases lying between them. Germline assignment: CDR1 LGHNA and CDR2 YSLEER. Donors were systemically healthy Caucasian individuals from Russia aged roughly 6 to 90 years. This clonotype came up once. The target antigen is unknown. Next came a second PCR, run for about 6 to 11 cycles, which used a sample-barcoded 5' primer along with a J-beta primer mix. Each CDR3 protein gets one entry after TCRdb re-called the 5' RACE reads with MiXCR. The repertoire holds approximately 2,000,000 distinct CDR3 sequences, with approximately 39% as singletons.

This clonotype was sampled from a human donor in good health. The sequenced sample consisted of blood. The chain is built from TRBV4-3 and TRBJ1-4; D unclear. CDR3 DNA sequence: TGCGCCAGCAGCCTCTCCGACACAACTAATGAAAAACTGTTTTTT. Amino acid sequence: CASSLSDTTNEKLFF.